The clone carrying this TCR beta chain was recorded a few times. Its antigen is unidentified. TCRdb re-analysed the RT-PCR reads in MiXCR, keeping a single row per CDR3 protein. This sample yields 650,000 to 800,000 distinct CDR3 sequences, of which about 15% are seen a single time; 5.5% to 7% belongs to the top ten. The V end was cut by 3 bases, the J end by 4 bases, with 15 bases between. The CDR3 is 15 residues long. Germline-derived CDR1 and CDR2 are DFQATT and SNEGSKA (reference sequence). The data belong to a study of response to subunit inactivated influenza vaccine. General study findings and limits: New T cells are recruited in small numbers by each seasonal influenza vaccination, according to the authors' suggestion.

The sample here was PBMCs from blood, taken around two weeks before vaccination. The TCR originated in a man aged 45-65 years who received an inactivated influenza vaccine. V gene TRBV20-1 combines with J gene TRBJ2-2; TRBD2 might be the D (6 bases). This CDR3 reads CSASRVSGATGELFF. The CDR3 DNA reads TGCAGTGCTAGCCGTGTTTCGGGAGCCACCGGGGAGCTGTTTTTT.